This T cell receptor beta chain was obtained from a study of blood T cell repertoires in COVID-19. About the research overall: Samples of COVID-19 (acute and convalescent) were obtained from the United States, Italy and Spain. T cells, B-cell-depleted T cells, or PBMCs supplied cDNA or gDNA.

Original analysis: Reference gene primer amplification in the assay estimated nucleated cell counts. Sequenced by immunoSEQ multiplex PCR; TCRdb stores in-frame clones only, minus some. Clone size and the V and J calls come from that table; the DNA yielded D and trimming. In the table there are 100,000 to 150,000 clones, around 86% of which are singletons. This clone has more than one count but fewer than ten. The receptor was isolated from a man aged 40-50 years with acute or convalescent COVID-19. Sequenced: peripheral blood.

The CDR3 nucleotides read TGTGCCAGCAGTGAAAGGCACTCGACGGGATACTTC. The encoded protein is CASSERHSTGYF. The chain is built from TRBV6-1 and TRBJ2-5; tentative D call: TRBD2 (5 bases). Germline values: CDR1 MNHNS, CDR2 SASEGT. With 2 bases removed from V and 14 bases from J, the gap between germline ends came to 15 bases. This CDR3 has 12 amino acids.